This section outlines one T cell receptor beta chain sequence together with its context. The data are from a study of identical twins. There were only healthy Caucasians among the donors. The CDR3 has 17 residues. The V segment lost 4 bases and the J segment 5 bases; nucleotides outside the gene matches: 15. In germline, CDR1 is SGHTA, CDR2 FQGNSA. One entry per CDR3 protein results from TCRdb running MiXCR on the 5' RACE reads. The profile shows 520,000 or so distinct CDR3 sequences, approximately 22% of them singletons. These same records also appear under a second study, on T cells expressing NK-cell markers.

This sequence was found in a woman under 30 in good health. Sequenced: CD4+ T cells sorted from blood. V usage is TRBV7-2 and J usage is TRBJ2-5, with TRBD1 matching over 8 bases. The CDR3 DNA is TGTGCCAGCAGCTCCTACCACGTCAGGGGGCGCCGGGAGACCCAGTACTTC. Protein product: CASSSYHVRGRRETQYF.